One and the same sample provided the 10 T cell receptor beta chains below, sequenced in a study of response to subunit inactivated influenza vaccine. One entry per CDR3 protein results from TCRdb running MiXCR on the RT-PCR reads. The table has hundreds of thousands of distinct CDR3 sequences, 18% seen once. Sequenced here: PBMCs from blood, sampled more than 4 days after vaccination. The receptors come from a man between 45 and 60 years old who received an inactivated influenza vaccine.

The CDR3 spells CASSLGWGSNTEAFF. The CDR3 DNA reads as TGTGCCAGCAGCTTAGGTTGGGGGTCGAACACTGAAGCTTTCTTT. The chain is built from TRBV11-2 and TRBJ1-1, with D possibly matching TRBD1 (5 bases). The CDR3 extends over 15 amino acids. With 1 base removed from V and 1 base from J, the gap between germline ends came to 10 bases. Per the germline V gene, CDR1 is SGHAT and CDR2 is FQNNGV.

The gene calls are TRBV5-1 and TRBJ2-2; 9 bases map to TRBD2. The length of the CDR3 is 17 residues. CDR1 is SGHRS and CDR2 is YFSETQ in the germline V gene. Germline trimming cut 0 bases from V and 3 bases from J; bases unmatched to any gene: 6. Here the CDR3 reads CASSLVVAGAHTGELFF. The CDR3 DNA reads TGCGCCAGCAGCTTGGTGGTAGCGGGGGCCCACACCGGGGAGCTGTTTTTT.

In regard to this clonotype: One junction end does not reproduce the germline sequence, and a read error may be involved. DNA for the CDR3: TGTGCCAGCAGCAACGACAGATTTTCTTTC. This gives the protein CASSNDRFSF. This sequence joins TRBV7-9 and TRBJ2-7, with D possibly TRBD1 on 5 matching bases. The CDR3 runs to 10 residues. Germline loops: CDR1 SEHNR, CDR2 FQNEAQ (reference sequence).

This clonotype was seen repeatedly, ten times or more. The chain links TRBV12-3 or TRBV12-4 to TRBJ2-3; 7 bases are shared with TRBD2. J lost 1 base, V lost 6 bases, and 7 bases had no gene match. The CDR3 spans 15 residues. CDR3 sequence: CASRILAGGTDTQYF. The CDR3 coding sequence is TGTGCCAGCAGAATCTTGGCGGGAGGCACAGATACGCAGTATTTT.

This chain links TRBV6-5 with TRBJ2-3; weak D call: TRBD2 (5 bases). The CDR3 sequence is 16 residues long. Germline CDR1 and CDR2: MNHEY and SVGAGI. Trimming removed 3 bases at V and 3 bases at J, with 16 bases between. As DNA, the CDR3 is TGTGCCAGCAGTTATAGGAGGCTCGGAGGTACAGATACGCAGTATTTT. Encoded protein: CASSYRRLGGTDTQYF.

This clonotype was picked up many times. This chain connects TRBV15 to TRBJ2-3, with a tentative D call TRBD2 (6 bases). Trimming pared 4 bases from V and 6 bases from J, leaving 8 bases between. The germline V gene encodes CDR1 LNHNV and CDR2 YYDKDF (reference sequence). The CDR3 contains 12 residues. In DNA form, the CDR3 reads TGTGCCACCAGCAAGGGAGGCGATACGCAGTATTTT. It is translated as CATSKGGDTQYF.

This rearrangement joins TRBV6-5 to TRBJ1-2, with a weak D call TRBD1 (6 bases). V was trimmed by 2 bases and J by 0 bases, leaving 10 bases between them. Germline V gene sequence: CDR1 MNHEY, CDR2 SVGAGI. This CDR3 contains 15 residues. The CDR3 DNA follows: TGTGCCAGCAGTTACGGAGGACAGTCTAACTATGGCTACACCTTC. The encoded protein is CASSYGGQSNYGYTF.

This clonotype has just a few counts. The chain uses TRBV20-1 and TRBJ2-5, with D possibly matching TRBD1 (5 bases). CDR1 and CDR2 from the germline V gene are DFQATT and SNEGSKA (reference sequence). There are 14 residues in the CDR3. V dropped 3 bases and J dropped 2 bases, with 13 bases sitting between them. CDR3 in amino acids: CSARWGRRQETQYF. CDR3 DNA sequence: TGCAGTGCTAGGTGGGGCAGGAGACAAGAGACCCAGTACTTC.

The CDR3 nucleotides read TGTGCCAGCAGCTTAGGATTCTCAGGGGGCTTAACCGATACGCAGTATTTT. Residues: CASSLGFSGGLTDTQYF. The J gene is TRBJ2-3, the V gene TRBV7-9; TRBD1 aligns across 8 bases. V gave up 1 base and J gave up 6 bases; unmatched junction bases: 12. Germline V gives CDR1 SEHNR, CDR2 FQNEAQ (reference sequence). The CDR3 is 17 amino acids. Together with reference TRBV7-9 and TRBJ2-3, the CDR3 gives the full variable domain: DTGVSQNPRHKITKRGQNVTFRCDPISEHNRLYWYRQTLGQGPEFLTYFQNEAQLEKSRLLSDRFSAERPKGSFSTLEIQRTEQGDSAMYLCASSLGFSGGLTDTQYFGPGTRLTVL.

Here the CDR3 reads CASSVSGQGANEQFF. The CDR3 DNA is TGTGCCAGCAGCGTTTCCGGACAGGGGGCGAATGAGCAGTTCTTC. The chain couples TRBV9 to TRBJ2-1; 11 positions agree with TRBD1. The CDR3 sequence is 15 residues long. Germline V gives CDR1 SGDLS, CDR2 YYNGEE. Trimming took 2 bases from V and 7 from J; bases not matched to a gene: 5.